A selection of T cell receptor beta chains follows, all from one sample in a study of shared clonotypes between healthy human individuals. The data were produced by immunoSEQ multiplex PCR, yet TCRdb's version contains in-frame clones alone and is incomplete. The table lists approximately 470,000 clones, around four fifths of them singletons. The sample taken for sequencing was PBMCs. These receptors were obtained from a woman in her thirties or forties in good health. Some clones in this sample may be carry-over from other donors' samples. The CDR3 runs from the conserved cysteine through the conserved F or W. Each record gives: V gene, J gene, clone size, D gene, CDR3 protein, CDR3 DNA. D genes are given only for firm matches. A clone size is listed for some rows: how often the clone was seen (once, few, many), or a class if it is expanded.

v_call: TRBV7-8; j_call: TRBJ2-7; clone_size: .; d_call: .; cdr3_aa: CASRRDSGGYEQYF; cdr3_nt: TGTGCCAGCAGACGGGACTCTGGTGGCTACGAGCAGTACTTC
v_call: TRBV4-2; j_call: TRBJ2-2; clone_size: many; d_call: TRBD2; cdr3_aa: CASSKTSGGLSGELFF; cdr3_nt: TGTGCCAGCAGCAAGACTAGCGGGGGGTTGAGCGGGGAGCTGTTTTTT
v_call: TRBV10-3; j_call: TRBJ2-7; clone_size: .; d_call: .; cdr3_aa: CAISERTYEQYF; cdr3_nt: TGTGCCATCAGTGAGAGGACCTACGAGCAGTACTTC
v_call: TRBV6-1; j_call: TRBJ1-2; clone_size: .; d_call: TRBD1; cdr3_aa: CASSTGGFYGYTF; cdr3_nt: TGTGCCAGCAGTACAGGGGGCTTCTATGGCTACACCTTC
v_call: TRBV29-1; j_call: TRBJ2-2; clone_size: .; d_call: .; cdr3_aa: CSVGGAMRNTGELFF; cdr3_nt: TGCAGCGTTGGGGGTGCGATGCGGAACACCGGGGAGCTGTTTTTT
v_call: TRBV7-6; j_call: TRBJ1-1; clone_size: .; d_call: .; cdr3_aa: CASSTTENTEAFF; cdr3_nt: TGTGCCAGCAGCACGACAGAGAACACTGAAGCTTTCTTT
v_call: TRBV9; j_call: TRBJ2-5; clone_size: few; d_call: TRBD2; cdr3_aa: CASSVDGRPSKTQYF; cdr3_nt: TGTGCCAGCAGCGTAGACGGGAGGCCTTCCAAGACCCAGTACTTC
v_call: TRBV2; j_call: TRBJ1-2; clone_size: .; d_call: .; cdr3_aa: CASRGVGANYGYTF; cdr3_nt: TGTGCCAGCAGGGGGGTCGGAGCTAACTATGGCTACACCTTC
v_call: TRBV30; j_call: TRBJ2-1; clone_size: once; d_call: TRBD2; cdr3_aa: CAWSVVLAGRLKVGGEQFF; cdr3_nt: TGTGCCTGGAGTGTAGTACTAGCGGGACGCCTCAAAGTGGGTGGTGAGCAGTTCTTC
v_call: TRBV6-1; j_call: TRBJ2-1; clone_size: few; d_call: .; cdr3_aa: CASSRASWPYNEQFF; cdr3_nt: TGTGCCAGCAGCCGGGCTAGTTGGCCTTACAATGAGCAGTTCTTC
v_call: TRBV27; j_call: TRBJ2-1; clone_size: .; d_call: TRBD2; cdr3_aa: CASVSGTSGRVSYNEQFF; cdr3_nt: TGTGCCAGTGTCTCCGGGACTAGCGGGAGAGTTTCCTACAATGAGCAGTTCTTC
v_call: TRBV28; j_call: TRBJ1-1; clone_size: .; d_call: .; cdr3_aa: CASSQPRGTAFF; cdr3_nt: TGTGCCAGCAGCCAACCTCGGGGAACGGCTTTCTTT
v_call: TRBV28; j_call: TRBJ2-1; clone_size: once; d_call: TRBD2; cdr3_aa: CASSLEFKAGAYNEQFF; cdr3_nt: TGTGCCAGCAGTTTGGAATTTAAGGCGGGAGCTTACAATGAGCAGTTCTTC
v_call: TRBV6-5; j_call: TRBJ2-5; clone_size: once; d_call: .; cdr3_aa: CASSYSLATETQYF; cdr3_nt: TGTGCCAGCAGTTACAGCCTAGCAACAGAGACCCAGTACTTC
v_call: TRBV6-6; j_call: TRBJ2-1; clone_size: many; d_call: TRBD2; cdr3_aa: CASSYRGGYEQFF; cdr3_nt: TGTGCCAGCAGTTACCGGGGGGGCTATGAGCAGTTCTTC
v_call: TRBV7-2; j_call: TRBJ2-7; clone_size: .; d_call: .; cdr3_aa: CASSYLSPSYEQYF; cdr3_nt: TGTGCCAGCAGCTATCTGAGTCCGTCCTACGAGCAGTACTTC
v_call: TRBV19; j_call: TRBJ1-4; clone_size: .; d_call: .; cdr3_aa: CASSTGQSSTNEKLFF; cdr3_nt: TGTGCCAGTAGTACCGGACAGTCCTCAACTAATGAAAAACTGTTTTTT
v_call: TRBV2; j_call: TRBJ2-7; clone_size: .; d_call: TRBD2; cdr3_aa: CASSEGREGPSYEQYF; cdr3_nt: TGTGCCAGCAGTGAGGGTCGGGAGGGCCCATCCTACGAGCAGTACTTC
v_call: TRBV27; j_call: TRBJ2-3; clone_size: .; d_call: .; cdr3_aa: CASSSSRRGDTQYF; cdr3_nt: TGTGCCAGCAGTTCCTCTAGGCGCGGAGATACGCAGTATTTT
v_call: TRBV4-2; j_call: TRBJ2-1; clone_size: .; d_call: TRBD2; cdr3_aa: CASSQGRLADSYNEQFF; cdr3_nt: TGTGCCAGCAGCCAAGGTAGGCTAGCGGACTCCTACAATGAGCAGTTCTTC
v_call: TRBV2; j_call: TRBJ1-3; clone_size: once; d_call: .; cdr3_aa: CASSTWDTIYF; cdr3_nt: TGTGCCAGCAGTACTTGGGACACCATATATTTT
v_call: TRBV6-1; j_call: TRBJ2-2; clone_size: .; d_call: TRBD2; cdr3_aa: CASRGVAGGTGELFF; cdr3_nt: TGTGCCAGCAGGGGGGTAGCGGGAGGTACCGGGGAGCTGTTTTTT
v_call: TRBV27; j_call: TRBJ1-1; clone_size: .; d_call: .; cdr3_aa: CASSHINRNTEAFF; cdr3_nt: TGTGCCAGCAGTCATATCAATCGGAACACTGAAGCTTTCTTT
v_call: TRBV6-5; j_call: TRBJ2-2; clone_size: .; d_call: .; cdr3_aa: CASRGGPGELFF; cdr3_nt: TGTGCCAGCAGAGGGGGGCCCGGGGAGCTGTTTTTT
v_call: TRBV11-2; j_call: TRBJ2-7; clone_size: .; d_call: TRBD1; cdr3_aa: CASSPGTGRYEQYF; cdr3_nt: TGTGCCAGCAGCCCTGGGACAGGCCGCTACGAGCAGTACTTC
v_call: TRBV28; j_call: TRBJ2-7; clone_size: .; d_call: TRBD2; cdr3_aa: CASSTGGDYEQYF; cdr3_nt: TGTGCCAGCAGTACCGGGGGGGACTACGAGCAGTACTTC
v_call: TRBV19; j_call: TRBJ1-3; clone_size: .; d_call: TRBD1; cdr3_aa: CASSTSATGFSGNTIYF; cdr3_nt: TGTGCCAGTAGTACCTCCGCGACAGGGTTCTCTGGAAACACCATATATTTT
v_call: TRBV6-1; j_call: TRBJ2-3; clone_size: .; d_call: .; cdr3_aa: CASSEPGRGTYTDTQYF; cdr3_nt: TGTGCCAGCAGTGAACCGGGACGAGGGACCTACACAGATACGCAGTATTTT
v_call: TRBV7-8; j_call: TRBJ2-2; clone_size: .; d_call: .; cdr3_aa: CASSLVGNTGELFF; cdr3_nt: TGTGCCAGCAGCTTAGTCGGCAACACCGGGGAGCTGTTTTTT
v_call: TRBV28; j_call: TRBJ2-5; clone_size: .; d_call: .; cdr3_aa: CASSFPSVETQYF; cdr3_nt: TGTGCCAGCAGTTTTCCTTCAGTAGAGACCCAGTACTTC
v_call: TRBV7-8; j_call: TRBJ1-3; clone_size: .; d_call: .; cdr3_aa: CASSLVSPSLPDPGNTIYF; cdr3_nt: TGTGCCAGCAGCTTAGTTTCTCCGTCCCTCCCGGACCCTGGAAACACCATATATTTT
v_call: TRBV5-1; j_call: TRBJ1-1; clone_size: .; d_call: .; cdr3_aa: CASKGTRNTEAFF; cdr3_nt: TGCGCCAGCAAGGGCACCCGGAACACTGAAGCTTTCTTT
v_call: TRBV5-5; j_call: TRBJ2-3; clone_size: .; d_call: .; cdr3_aa: CASSLAGRKPSTDTQYF; cdr3_nt: TGTGCCAGCAGCTTGGCTGGCAGGAAACCTAGCACAGATACGCAGTATTTT
v_call: TRBV5-1; j_call: TRBJ1-3; clone_size: .; d_call: .; cdr3_aa: CASRLYPRGRYSGSTIYF; cdr3_nt: TGCGCCAGCAGGCTATACCCTAGAGGACGGTACTCTGGAAGCACCATATATTTT
v_call: TRBV7-2; j_call: TRBJ2-7; clone_size: many; d_call: .; cdr3_aa: CASSFASGGITTYEQYF; cdr3_nt: TGTGCCAGCAGCTTCGCCTCGGGCGGGATAACGACCTACGAGCAGTACTTC
v_call: TRBV28; j_call: TRBJ2-5; clone_size: few; d_call: .; cdr3_aa: CAGGAQETQYF; cdr3_nt: TGTGCAGGAGGAGCCCAAGAGACCCAGTACTTC
v_call: TRBV5-1; j_call: TRBJ2-2; clone_size: .; d_call: .; cdr3_aa: CASSLALSGTGELFF; cdr3_nt: TGCGCCAGCAGCTTGGCTCTAAGCGGCACCGGGGAGCTGTTTTTT
v_call: TRBV27; j_call: TRBJ2-5; clone_size: .; d_call: .; cdr3_aa: CASSLFLESLETQYF; cdr3_nt: TGTGCCAGCAGTTTATTTCTAGAGAGTCTGGAGACCCAGTACTTC
v_call: TRBV29-1; j_call: TRBJ2-7; clone_size: .; d_call: TRBD2; cdr3_aa: CSVAGTSGSYEQYF; cdr3_nt: TGCAGCGTCGCCGGGACTAGCGGGAGCTACGAGCAGTACTTC
v_call: TRBV2; j_call: TRBJ1-1; clone_size: .; d_call: .; cdr3_aa: CASKWEVAEAFF; cdr3_nt: TGTGCCAGCAAGTGGGAGGTGGCTGAAGCTTTCTTT
v_call: TRBV30; j_call: TRBJ1-6; clone_size: many; d_call: .; cdr3_aa: CACLPGRGDSSPLHF; cdr3_nt: TGTGCCTGTCTCCCCGGGCGGGGGGACTCTTCACCCCTCCACTTT
v_call: TRBV18; j_call: TRBJ1-3; clone_size: .; d_call: .; cdr3_aa: CASSPGAGNTIYF; cdr3_nt: TGTGCCAGCTCACCAGGGGCTGGAAACACCATATATTTT
v_call: TRBV5-1; j_call: TRBJ2-7; clone_size: .; d_call: TRBD2; cdr3_aa: CASSTWTSGRGYEQYF; cdr3_nt: TGCGCCAGCAGCACCTGGACTAGCGGGAGAGGGTACGAGCAGTACTTC
v_call: TRBV30; j_call: TRBJ1-2; clone_size: .; d_call: .; cdr3_aa: CAWSVSAGSVYGYTF; cdr3_nt: TGTGCCTGGAGTGTATCGGCAGGGTCGGTCTATGGCTACACCTTC
v_call: TRBV5-4; j_call: TRBJ2-1; clone_size: .; d_call: TRBD2; cdr3_aa: CASNTGGLLSYNEQFF; cdr3_nt: TGTGCCAGCAACACCGGGGGGTTGTTATCCTACAATGAGCAGTTCTTC
v_call: TRBV29-1; j_call: TRBJ1-1; clone_size: few; d_call: .; cdr3_aa: CSVGSPQISNTEAFF; cdr3_nt: TGCAGCGTTGGTTCCCCCCAAATAAGTAACACTGAAGCTTTCTTT
v_call: TRBV2; j_call: TRBJ2-7; clone_size: .; d_call: TRBD2; cdr3_aa: CASSPDREEQYF; cdr3_nt: TGTGCCAGCAGTCCCGACCGGGAGGAGCAGTACTTT
v_call: TRBV11-3; j_call: TRBJ2-1; clone_size: .; d_call: TRBD2; cdr3_aa: CASSLGTSGREQFF; cdr3_nt: TGTGCCAGCAGCCTCGGGACTAGCGGGAGGGAGCAGTTCTTC
v_call: TRBV2; j_call: TRBJ2-7; clone_size: .; d_call: .; cdr3_aa: CASSEATAGNYYEQYF; cdr3_nt: TGTGCCAGCAGTGAAGCGACGGCGGGAAACTACTACGAGCAGTACTTC
v_call: TRBV25-1; j_call: TRBJ2-7; clone_size: .; d_call: TRBD1; cdr3_aa: CASSELGQGEREQYF; cdr3_nt: TGTGCCAGCAGTGAATTAGGACAGGGGGAAAGAGAGCAGTACTTC
v_call: TRBV9; j_call: TRBJ1-3; clone_size: .; d_call: .; cdr3_aa: CASSVGAGPRSGNTIYF; cdr3_nt: TGTGCCAGCAGCGTAGGGGCAGGCCCTCGCTCTGGAAACACCATATATTTT
v_call: TRBV7-3; j_call: TRBJ2-1; clone_size: .; d_call: .; cdr3_aa: CASSPGTYNEQFF; cdr3_nt: TGTGCCAGCAGCCCCGGGACTTACAATGAGCAGTTCTTC
v_call: TRBV4-1; j_call: TRBJ2-3; clone_size: .; d_call: TRBD2; cdr3_aa: CASRWGLAGTSTDTQYF; cdr3_nt: TGCGCCAGCAGATGGGGACTAGCGGGTACTAGCACAGATACGCAGTATTTT
v_call: TRBV7-2; j_call: TRBJ2-5; clone_size: .; d_call: TRBD2; cdr3_aa: CASSSAGVRETQYF; cdr3_nt: TGTGCCAGCAGCTCAGCGGGAGTTCGGGAGACCCAGTACTTC
v_call: TRBV30; j_call: TRBJ2-3; clone_size: .; d_call: .; cdr3_aa: CAWRTMDTQYF; cdr3_nt: TGTGCCTGGAGGACGATGGATACGCAGTATTTT
v_call: TRBV7-2; j_call: TRBJ2-7; clone_size: .; d_call: TRBD1; cdr3_aa: CASSPGQGRPYEQYF; cdr3_nt: TGTGCCAGCAGCCCAGGACAGGGCCGTCCCTACGAGCAGTACTTC
v_call: TRBV7-2; j_call: TRBJ2-5; clone_size: few; d_call: .; cdr3_aa: CASSLARDGWYQETQYF; cdr3_nt: TGTGCCAGCAGCTTAGCAAGGGACGGGTGGTACCAAGAGACCCAGTACTTC
v_call: TRBV18; j_call: TRBJ2-3; clone_size: .; d_call: .; cdr3_aa: CASSPPGSDTQYF; cdr3_nt: TGTGCCAGCTCACCACCAGGTTCGGATACGCAGTATTTT
v_call: TRBV25-1; j_call: TRBJ1-1; clone_size: .; d_call: TRBD1; cdr3_aa: CASTRDSATEAFF; cdr3_nt: TGTGCCAGCACCCGGGACAGCGCCACTGAAGCTTTCTTT